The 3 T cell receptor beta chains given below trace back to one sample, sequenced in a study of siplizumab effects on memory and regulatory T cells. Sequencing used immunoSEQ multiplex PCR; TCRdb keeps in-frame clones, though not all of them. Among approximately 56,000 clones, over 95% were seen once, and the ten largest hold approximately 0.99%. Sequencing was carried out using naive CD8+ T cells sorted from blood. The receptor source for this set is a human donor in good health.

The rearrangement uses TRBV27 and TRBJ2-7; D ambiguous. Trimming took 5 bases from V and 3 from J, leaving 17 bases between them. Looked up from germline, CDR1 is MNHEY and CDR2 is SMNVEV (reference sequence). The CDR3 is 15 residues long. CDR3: CASSRNPDGSYEQYF. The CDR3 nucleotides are TGTGCCAGCAGTCGTAACCCGGACGGTAGCTACGAGCAGTACTTC.

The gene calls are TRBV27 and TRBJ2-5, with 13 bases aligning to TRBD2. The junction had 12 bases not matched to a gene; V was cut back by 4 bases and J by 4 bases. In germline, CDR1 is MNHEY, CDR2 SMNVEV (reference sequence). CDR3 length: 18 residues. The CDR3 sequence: CASSSTSGRAYVIETQYF. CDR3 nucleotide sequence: TGTGCCAGCAGTTCTACTAGCGGGAGGGCCTACGTCATAGAGACCCAGTACTTC.

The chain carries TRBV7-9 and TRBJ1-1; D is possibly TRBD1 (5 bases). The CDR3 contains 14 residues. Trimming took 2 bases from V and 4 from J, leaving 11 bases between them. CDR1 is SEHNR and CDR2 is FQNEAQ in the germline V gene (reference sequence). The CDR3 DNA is TGTGCCAGCAGCTTAAGGGGCTGGGGCACTGAAGCTTTCTTT. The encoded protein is CASSLRGWGTEAFF.